A single sample gave rise to the 30 T cell receptor beta chains below, sequenced in a study of T cells after yellow fever vaccination (dated by TCRdb to the late 2010s). The library was built by means of 5' RACE. Sequencing took place on an Illumina HiSeq 2500. TCRdb reprocessing: public reads trimmed at Q25 with fastp, clones called with MiXCR, in-frame beta chains kept. When rows share a CDR3 protein, they turn into one entry using the most common DNA and genes. The sample yields about 210,000 distinct CDR3 sequences; around 6.7% were counted once. The ten largest clones add up to more than 0.85% of the sample. Reading the label with the study, this specimen's treatment or condition is: live attenuated yellow fever vaccine strain. Source: CD4+ T cells sorted from PBMCs, taken on the day of the yellow fever booster vaccination. The receptors originated from a man aged 25 to 40 who received the YFV17D yellow fever vaccine.

This clonotype was seen many times. The rearrangement links TRBV29-1 to TRBJ2-5; possibly TRBD2 for D (5 bases). This CDR3 contains 11 residues. V dropped 5 bases and J dropped 4 bases, with 8 bases sitting between them. CDR1 is SQVTM, CDR2 ANQGSEA, per germline. Here the CDR3 reads CSVSSGETQYF. The CDR3 DNA reads as TGCAGCGTTTCCAGCGGAGAGACCCAGTACTTC.

The chain employs TRBV9 and TRBJ2-7; maybe TRBD1 (5 bases). The CDR3 extends over 14 amino acids. Per germline, CDR1 SGDLS and CDR2 YYNGEE. The V and J ends lost 0 bases and 2 bases respectively, with 9 bases between them. The CDR3 reads CASSVAKGAYEQYF. As DNA, the CDR3 is TGTGCCAGCAGCGTAGCTAAAGGGGCCTACGAGCAGTACTTC.

The chain has TRBV7-9 and TRBJ1-5, with D perhaps TRBD1 (5 bases). CDR3 length: 13 residues. Germline V gives CDR1 SEHNR, CDR2 FQNEAQ (reference sequence). Trimming took off 10 bases at V and 4 bases at J, with 14 bases between the two ends. Here the CDR3 reads CATGTVQNQPQHF. The CDR3 DNA sequence: TGTGCCACCGGGACGGTTCAGAATCAGCCCCAGCATTTT.

This clonotype occurred many times. The chain employs TRBV30 and TRBJ2-1; no reliable D call. CDR1 and CDR2 (germline): GTSNPN, SVGIG (reference sequence). V dropped 0 bases and J dropped 7 bases, with 4 bases sitting between them. The CDR3 covers 11 residues. CDR3: CAWSVRNEQFF. In nucleotides, the CDR3 is TGTGCCTGGAGTGTACGGAATGAGCAGTTCTTC.

The rearrangement links TRBV5-4 to TRBJ2-3; 7 bases match TRBD1. The CDR3 totals 16 residues. Trimming at V came to 5 bases and at J to 2 bases, leaving 11 bases not matched to a gene. The germline CDR1 and CDR2 sequences are SGHNT and YYREEE (reference sequence). CDR3 DNA: TGTGCCAGCAGACGGTTTACAGGGGAATACACAGATACGCAGTATTTT. This encodes CASRRFTGEYTDTQYF.

The chain combines TRBV20-1 with TRBJ2-3; a possible D gene is TRBD2 (5 bases). The length of the CDR3 is 12 residues. V was cut by 5 bases and J by 1 base, with 7 bases left in between. Germline lookup yields CDR1 DFQATT and CDR2 SNEGSKA (reference sequence). The CDR3 is CSAPLGTDTQYF. DNA for the CDR3: TGCAGTGCTCCACTAGGCACAGATACGCAGTATTTT.

This clonotype showed up just a few times. CDR3 sequence: CASSLGNEQYF. In nucleotides, the CDR3 is TGTGCCAGCAGTTTAGGCAACGAGCAGTACTTC. V gene TRBV28 combines with J gene TRBJ2-7; the D is unclear. V dropped 2 bases and J dropped 5 bases, with 4 bases sitting between them. Germline CDR1 MDHEN, CDR2 SYDVKM. The CDR3 has 11 amino acids.

The rearrangement joins TRBV20-1 to TRBJ2-3; possible D gene TRBD1, 6 bases. The CDR3 is made up of 13 amino acids. The V and J ends lost 2 bases and 4 bases respectively, with 10 bases between them. CDR1 and CDR2 from the germline V gene are DFQATT and SNEGSKA (reference sequence). The CDR3 DNA reads TGCAGTGCTAGATTACAGGGTGCAGATACGCAGTATTTT. Its translation is CSARLQGADTQYF.

The table lists this clonotype with many counts. This chain joins TRBV20-1 and TRBJ1-2, with D unresolved. Germline-derived CDR1 and CDR2 are DFQATT and SNEGSKA (reference sequence). This CDR3 is built from 13 residues. V was cut by 5 bases and J by 2 bases, with 12 bases left in between. Here the CDR3 reads CSAPGRLNYGYTF. The CDR3 DNA reads TGCAGTGCTCCAGGACGTCTCAACTATGGCTACACCTTC.

Many counts were recorded for this clonotype. The V gene is TRBV12-3 or TRBV12-4, the J gene TRBJ2-7; D call uncertain. The CDR3 runs 12 residues. V shed 11 bases and J shed 5 bases, with 16 bases lying between them. The CDR3 bases are TGTGCCTCCGGTAGTGCATGGAACGAGCAGTACTTC. Encoded protein: CASGSAWNEQYF.

This clonotype was seen ten or more times. This chain joins TRBV10-3 and TRBJ2-3, with 10 bases identical to TRBD2. The CDR3 contains 16 residues. Per the germline V gene, CDR1 is ENHRY and CDR2 is SYGVKD. After removal of 6 bases from V and 0 bases from J, the junction contained 6 bases not matched to a gene. CDR3 sequence (DNA): TGTGCCATCAGGGCCCAACTAGCGGGAAGCACAGATACGCAGTATTTT. It codes for CAIRAQLAGSTDTQYF.

The chain employs TRBV14 and TRBJ2-5; TRBD1 might be the D (5 bases). The CDR3 runs 17 residues. Germline CDR1 and CDR2: SGHDN and FVKESK. Deletions cut 0 bases from V and 4 bases from J, with 18 bases between. CDR3 in amino acids: CASSQDRRGLRRETQYF. In DNA, the CDR3 is TGTGCCAGCAGCCAAGACAGAAGGGGTCTGAGGCGAGAGACCCAGTACTTC.

Only a few counts were recorded for this clonotype. CDR3 amino acids: CASSRQLAYNEQFF. The CDR3 DNA is TGTGCCAGCAGCAGACAGTTAGCCTACAATGAGCAGTTCTTC. The chain links TRBV9 to TRBJ2-1; D might be TRBD1 (5 bases). Trimming left V 4 bases short and J 2 bases short, with 10 bases between. CDR1 SGDLS and CDR2 YYNGEE come from the germline V gene. This CDR3 is 14 amino acids long.

This clonotype has at least ten counts. J is TRBJ1-6 and V is TRBV12-3 or TRBV12-4; D unresolved. Trimming took off 10 bases at V and 7 bases at J, with 14 bases between the two ends. This CDR3 is built from 13 residues. The CDR3 DNA follows: TGTGCCACCACCTTCGGTCCGAATTCACCCCTCCACTTT. Encoded protein: CATTFGPNSPLHF.

Relative to its sample, this clonotype is medium-sized. The chain has TRBV20-1 and TRBJ2-3; D uncertain. V lost 6 bases and J 6 bases, leaving 7 bases between the germline ends. Germline values: CDR1 DFQATT, CDR2 SNEGSKA (reference sequence). The CDR3 totals 10 residues. The CDR3 reads CSALLDTQYF. CDR3 bases: TGCAGTGCCTTGCTGGATACGCAGTATTTT.

This clonotype was observed at least ten times. The J gene is TRBJ1-2, the V gene TRBV6-5; D is unclear. The CDR3 loop spans 14 amino acids. Trimming stripped 6 bases from V and 4 bases from J, with 15 bases between. From germline, CDR1 is MNHEY and CDR2 SVGAGI. CDR3 DNA sequence: TGTGCCAGCAGCCTTGGGTCTCTGGGCTATGGCTACACCTTC. This gives the protein CASSLGSLGYGYTF.

The V and J genes are TRBV28 and TRBJ2-1, with 9 bases aligning to TRBD2. CDR3 size: 16 residues. Germline CDR1 and CDR2: MDHEN and SYDVKM. V gave up 1 base and J gave up 6 bases; unmatched junction bases: 7. The CDR3: CASSLLGGRAVNEQFF. The CDR3 region has the DNA TGTGCCAGCAGTTTATTGGGCGGGAGGGCAGTCAATGAGCAGTTCTTC.

In its sample, this clonotype was seen many times. V is TRBV11-2 and J is TRBJ2-1; the D gene is possibly TRBD2 (5 bases). The CDR3 loop spans 16 amino acids. The germline CDR1 and CDR2 sequences are SGHAT and FQNNGV. V gave up 5 bases and J gave up 3 bases, with 17 bases separating them. The CDR3 nucleotides are TGTGCCAGCAGCGCTAGAGTAGCGTTGGGCTACAATGAGCAGTTCTTC. Residues: CASSARVALGYNEQFF.

The chain's CDR3 is CASSPAGTSQETQYF. As DNA, the CDR3 is TGTGCCAGCAGCCCAGCCGGGACAAGTCAAGAGACCCAGTACTTC. This sequence joins TRBV6-2 or TRBV6-3 and TRBJ2-5; tentatively, D is TRBD1 (6 bases). Looked up from germline, CDR1 is MNHEY and CDR2 is SVGEGT. This CDR3 comprises 15 residues. With 6 bases removed from V and 2 bases from J, the gap between germline ends came to 16 bases.

The J gene is TRBJ2-3, the V gene TRBV30; perhaps TRBD2 as D (6 bases). With 2 bases removed from V and 1 base from J, the gap between germline ends came to 13 bases. This CDR3 has 15 residues. In germline, CDR1 is GTSNPN, CDR2 SVGIG (reference sequence). Here the CDR3 DNA reads TGTGCCTGGAGTCGGGAGATAGCGGGCACAGATACGCAGTATTTT. Translation gives CAWSREIAGTDTQYF.

CDR3 protein: CASSFVSGPYEQYF. The CDR3 DNA follows: TGTGCCAGCAGTTTCGTTAGCGGGCCCTACGAGCAGTACTTC. This chain uses TRBV28 with TRBJ2-7, with 7 bases lining up with TRBD2. CDR3 length equals 14 residues. Germline CDR1 and CDR2: MDHEN and SYDVKM. J was trimmed by 2 bases and V by 3 bases; bases with no gene match: 4. Looking up the rest from reference TRBV28 and TRBJ2-7 gives the full variable domain: DVKVTQSSRYLVKRTGEKVFLECVQDMDHENMFWYRQDPGLGLRLIYFSYDVKMKEKGDIPEGYSVSREKKERFSLILESASTNQTSMYLCASSFVSGPYEQYFGPGTRLTVT.

A few counts support this clonotype. The rearrangement uses TRBV7-3 and TRBJ2-2; tentatively, D is TRBD2 (5 bases). The V gene's germline CDR1 is SGHTA and CDR2 FQGTGA. V lost 7 bases, J lost 1 base, and 10 bases lay in between. The CDR3 sequence is 14 residues long. In nucleotides, the CDR3 is TGTGCCAGCATGAGGGATCAGAACACCGGGGAGCTGTTTTTT. Encoded protein: CASMRDQNTGELFF.

J is TRBJ2-1 and V is TRBV14; TRBD2 matches at 11 bases. The CDR3 has 17 amino acids. Germline loops: CDR1 SGHDN, CDR2 FVKESK. Trimming cost V 4 bases and J 4 bases; bases outside gene matches: 9. In DNA form, the CDR3 reads TGTGCCAGCAGCCTGAGTAGCGGGAGGGGAATATACAATGAGCAGTTCTTC. It encodes CASSLSSGRGIYNEQFF.

This clonotype was picked up a small number of times. A read error is possible here, since a much larger clone lies one base away. The chain links TRBV20-1 to TRBJ2-7; 14 bases agree with TRBD2. Germline values: CDR1 DFQATT, CDR2 SNEGSKA (reference sequence). This CDR3 region has 16 residues. CDR3 in DNA: TGCTGTGCTAGAGATCCCGGGACTAGCGGGAGCTACGAGCAGTACTTC. Translation: CCARDPGTSGSYEQYF.

The gene calls are TRBV7-2 and TRBJ2-3; unclear D gene. Trimming left V 5 bases short and J 2 bases short, with 11 bases between. Germline loops: CDR1 SGHTA, CDR2 FQGNSA. The CDR3 length is 14 residues. As DNA, the CDR3 is TGTGCCAGCAGCGGCTCCTCGAACACAGATACGCAGTATTTT. Its translation is CASSGSSNTDTQYF.

This clonotype was seen at least ten times. The chain employs TRBV4-3 and TRBJ2-6; D remains ambiguous. Germline V gene sequence: CDR1 LGHNA, CDR2 YSLEER. The V and J ends lost 0 bases and 3 bases respectively, with 12 bases between them. The CDR3 is 17 amino acids. CDR3 coding DNA: TGCGCCAGCAGCCAAGATCCGTTGAGAAGTGGGGCCAACGTCCTGACTTTC. Translating gives CASSQDPLRSGANVLTF.

This clonotype appeared a few times. The chain has TRBV7-2 and TRBJ1-5; a weak D match, TRBD1 (6 bases). CDR3 size: 14 residues. CDR1 and CDR2 from the germline V gene are SGHTA and FQGNSA. Between the trimmed V and J ends, which lost 3 bases and 7 bases, there was a span of 13 bases. The CDR3 DNA reads TGTGCCAGCAGCTTTCTCTCAGGACAGCAGCCCCAGCATTTT. Its translation is CASSFLSGQQPQHF.

This clonotype was observed a handful of times. V gene TRBV5-5 combines with J gene TRBJ2-7, with 8 bases fitting TRBD2. The J segment lost 3 bases and the V segment lost 5 bases, leaving 7 bases of the junction unmatched. From germline, CDR1 is SGHKS and CDR2 YYEKEE (reference sequence). The CDR3 covers 14 residues. The CDR3 loop is CASRTGLVVYEQYF. The CDR3, as DNA: TGTGCCAGCAGGACGGGACTAGTGGTCTACGAGCAGTACTTC.

This clonotype has at least ten counts. The chain uses TRBV27 and TRBJ1-4; tentatively, D is TRBD1 (5 bases). There are 16 residues in the CDR3. The V end lost 5 bases, the J end lost 6 bases, and 19 bases lay between the germline ends. CDR1 and CDR2 from the germline V gene are MNHEY and SMNVEV (reference sequence). The CDR3 nucleotides read TGTGCCAGCAGTATGACCCCCCGGGGGGGGGATGAAAAACTGTTTTTT. Translation: CASSMTPRGGDEKLFF.

The chain combines TRBV7-2 with TRBJ2-7, with no clear D. V was trimmed by 5 bases and J by 6 bases, leaving 14 bases between them. Germline CDR1 SGHTA, CDR2 FQGNSA. This CDR3 region has 13 residues. CDR3 sequence (DNA): TGTGCCAGCAGCGGGGTGCGAGTCGGCGAGCAGTACTTC. It encodes CASSGVRVGEQYF.